This entry lists 19 T cell receptor beta chains sequenced from one sample in a study of T cell repertoires in cytomegalovirus infection. TCRdb reanalysed the reads using MiXCR and keeps one entry per CDR3 protein. Found here are 650,000 to 900,000 distinct CDR3 sequences, 25% to 30% of them singletons; the top ten hold 10% to 15%. No cognate antigen is known for these TCRs. The sample in question was cultured CD8+ T cells from PBMCs, obtained from culture after CMV antigen stimulation. The origin of the receptors is a human donor in good health (CMV status not recorded). Some clones in this sample may be carry-over from other donors' samples.

Ten or more counts support this clonotype. This sequence joins TRBV7-9 and TRBJ1-1; no clear D. Trimming shortened V by 6 bases and J by 2 bases, and 19 bases separated the two germline ends. This CDR3 has 16 amino acids. Germline V gene sequence: CDR1 SEHNR, CDR2 FQNEAQ (reference sequence). CDR3 DNA sequence: TGTGCCAGCAGTCTAGTTGGGTTTGAGGTAAACACTGAAGCTTTCTTT. Protein sequence: CASSLVGFEVNTEAFF.

This clonotype turned up a few times. The chain recombines TRBV27 with TRBJ2-2; 11 bases map to TRBD1. V shed 10 bases, J shed 0 bases, and the junction held 4 bases outside the gene matches. Germline loops: CDR1 MNHEY, CDR2 SMNVEV (reference sequence). The CDR3 totals 15 residues. The DNA of the CDR3 is TGTGCCACCACGGGACAGGGGGCGAACACCGGGGAGCTGTTTTTT. It specifies CATTGQGANTGELFF.

This clonotype was recorded a few times. The rearrangement joins TRBV25-1 to TRBJ1-1; the D gene is possibly TRBD1 (5 bases). In germline, CDR1 is MGHDK, CDR2 SYGVNS. Trimming stripped 6 bases from V and 5 bases from J, with 19 bases between. The CDR3 has 15 amino acids. The CDR3 region has the DNA TGTGCCAGCAGCACTGGTATTACAGGCTTGACTGAAGCTTTCTTT. This encodes CASSTGITGLTEAFF.

This clonotype was recorded a few times. CDR3 nucleotide sequence: TGTGCCAGCAGCGTAGTACCAGGAGGGGGTATTAACTATGGCTACACCTTC. Its translation is CASSVVPGGGINYGYTF. V usage is TRBV9 and J usage is TRBJ1-2, with a weak D call TRBD1 (6 bases). V shed 0 bases and J shed 1 base, with 16 bases lying between them. This CDR3 region has 17 residues. From germline, CDR1 is SGDLS and CDR2 YYNGEE.

The CDR3 region is CASSYSAFRDADTSGNTIYF. CDR3 nucleotide sequence: TGTGCCAGCAGTTACTCGGCCTTCCGGGACGCCGACACCTCTGGAAACACCATATATTTT. The V and J genes are TRBV6-5 and TRBJ1-3; a possible D gene is TRBD1 (5 bases). CDR1 and CDR2 (germline): MNHEY, SVGAGI. V was clipped by 0 bases and J by 0 bases, with 21 bases between them. The CDR3 contains 20 residues.

The rearrangement links TRBV7-3 to TRBJ2-1; 11 positions agree with TRBD2. CDR1 SGHTA and CDR2 FQGTGA come from the germline V gene. Trimming removed 2 bases from V and 7 bases from J; junction bases left unmatched: 13. The CDR3 loop spans 18 amino acids. The CDR3 region has the DNA TGTGCCAGCAGCTTACGCCATCTAACTAGCGGGGGACGGAATGAGCAGTTCTTC. Amino acids: CASSLRHLTSGGRNEQFF.

This clonotype has only a few counts. The chain couples TRBV12-3 or TRBV12-4 to TRBJ2-5; 10 positions match TRBD2. CDR3 length equals 15 residues. The V segment lost 2 bases and the J segment 9 bases; nucleotides outside the gene matches: 9. CDR3: CASSLLAGAPRAQYF. DNA for the CDR3: TGTGCCAGCAGTTTACTAGCGGGGGCCCCCAGGGCCCAGTACTTC.

This clonotype has ten or more counts. The chain recombines TRBV7-3 with TRBJ2-1; 9 bases fit TRBD2. Germline assignment: CDR1 SGHTA and CDR2 FQGTGA. The CDR3 consists of 17 residues. The V gene end was trimmed by 1 base and the J gene end by 5 bases; junction bases not matched to a gene: 9. The CDR3 bases are TGTGCCAGCAGCTTAAGGGGCGGGGGGGCAAAACACAATGAGCAGTTCTTC. Translation gives CASSLRGGGAKHNEQFF.

The V call is TRBV29-1, the J call TRBJ2-1, with TRBD2 matching over 15 bases. After removal of 3 bases from V and 0 bases from J, the junction contained 6 bases not matched to a gene. The CDR3 has 18 amino acids. The V gene's germline CDR1 is SQVTM and CDR2 ANQGSEA. The CDR3 DNA sequence: TGCAGCGTTGAGGGACTAGCGGGGGGCTATAGCTCCTACAATGAGCAGTTCTTC. Protein product: CSVEGLAGGYSSYNEQFF.

This chain connects TRBV12-3 or TRBV12-4 to TRBJ2-5; 7 nucleotides align to TRBD2. CDR3 length: 15 residues. J gave up 4 bases and V 6 bases, and 11 bases lay outside the gene matches. The CDR3 protein is CASSPLSGGGETQYF. CDR3 DNA: TGTGCCAGCAGCCCCCTATCGGGGGGAGGAGAGACCCAGTACTTC.

This clonotype occurred many times. The J gene is TRBJ1-1, the V gene TRBV7-8, with 8 bases fitting TRBD1. The CDR3 sequence is 15 residues long. Trimming cost V 5 bases and J 1 base; bases outside gene matches: 6. Germline CDR1 reads SGHVS; CDR2 reads FQNEAQ. The CDR3 loop reads CASSLRTGQNTEAFF. In DNA form, the CDR3 reads TGTGCCAGCAGCCTCCGGACAGGGCAGAACACTGAAGCTTTCTTT.

This clonotype was seen more than once but under ten times. A much larger clone differs by one base, so this may be a read error. This rearrangement joins TRBV7-2 to TRBJ2-1; 9 bases align to TRBD1. This CDR3 spans 17 amino acids. The germline V gene encodes CDR1 SGHTA and CDR2 FQGNSA. The CDR3 sequence: CVSSLEQGAVVQDEQFF. In nucleotides, the CDR3 is TGTGTCAGCAGCTTAGAACAGGGGGCGGTAGTTCAGGATGAGCAGTTCTTC. Based on the CDR3 plus reference TRBV7-2 and TRBJ2-1, the full variable domain is GAGVSQSPSNKVTEKGKDVELRCDPISGHTALYWYRQSLGQGLEFLIYFQGNSAPDKSGLPSDRFSAERTGGSVSTLTIQRTQQEDSAVYLCVSSLEQGAVVQDEQFFGPGTRLTVL.

This clonotype was seen a few times. The chain recombines TRBV27 with TRBJ1-5, with 8 bases lining up with TRBD1. CDR3 length equals 16 residues. Germline V gene sequence: CDR1 MNHEY, CDR2 SMNVEV (reference sequence). The V gene end was trimmed by 5 bases and the J gene end by 5 bases; junction bases not matched to a gene: 11. As DNA, the CDR3 is TGTGCCAGCAGTATTTCCCAGGGGGCGATCGATCAGCCCCAGCATTTT. This translates into CASSISQGAIDQPQHF.

The chain has TRBV19 and TRBJ2-3; 10 nucleotides agree with TRBD2. Per the germline V gene, CDR1 is LNHDA and CDR2 is SQIVND (reference sequence). V shed 5 bases and J 3 bases; nucleotides not matched to a gene: 8. This CDR3 has 16 amino acids. CDR3 in amino acids: CASSLRSGGPTDTQYF. DNA for the CDR3: TGTGCCAGTAGTCTTCGTAGCGGGGGGCCTACAGATACGCAGTATTTT.

Comments on this clonotype: A much larger clone differs from this one at a single base, so this may be a read error. This chain connects TRBV7-6 to TRBJ1-1, with D uncertain. Germline CDR1 is SGHVS and CDR2 is FNYEAQ. This CDR3 has 15 residues. As DNA, the CDR3 is TGTGCCAGCAGCTTACCAGAGGTTGGTCCGAGGGAAGCTGTCTTT. Encoded protein: CASSLPEVGPREAVF.

In its sample, this clonotype was seen a few times. The rearrangement joins TRBV6-5 to TRBJ1-1; TRBD1 is a possible D gene (6 bases). The CDR3 length is 14 residues. Trimming removed 2 bases at V and 10 bases at J, with 17 bases between. Germline CDR1 MNHEY, CDR2 SVGAGI. The CDR3 DNA reads as TGTGCCAGCAGTTACCGCGTACAGGGATTCGGAGCTTTCTTT. Translated: CASSYRVQGFGAFF.

Ten or more counts support this clonotype. The chain employs TRBV7-2 and TRBJ2-5, with 10 bases identical to TRBD1. The CDR3 has 14 residues. V was pared by 5 bases and J by 5 bases, with 5 bases of the junction left unmatched. Germline CDR1 and CDR2: SGHTA and FQGNSA. The CDR3 DNA reads TGTGCCAGCAGCGCCGACAGGGGGCTGGAGACCCAGTACTTC. Residues: CASSADRGLETQYF.

This clonotype was observed a few times. The V call is TRBV12-3 or TRBV12-4, the J call TRBJ2-1; no definite D call. V lost 2 bases and J 0 bases, leaving 8 bases between the germline ends. CDR3 length equals 15 residues. The CDR3 protein is CASSLIQSSYNEQFF. CDR3 sequence (DNA): TGTGCCAGCAGTTTAATACAGAGCTCCTACAATGAGCAGTTCTTC.

This chain connects TRBV27 to TRBJ2-7, with 8 bases fitting TRBD2. Germline values: CDR1 MNHEY, CDR2 SMNVEV (reference sequence). The CDR3 sequence is 14 residues long. V gave up 5 bases and J gave up 2 bases; unmatched junction bases: 5. CDR3 DNA: TGTGCCAGCAGTAGCGGGGGACTTCCCTACGAGCAGTACGTC. Encoded protein: CASSSGGLPYEQYV.